The 10 T cell receptor beta chains given below trace back to one sample, sequenced in a study of Ad26.COV2.S vaccination and SARS-CoV-2 variants. Treatment: roughly 18 received Ad26.COV2.S at low or high dose, single or two shots; about 5 received placebo; per-sample allocation not given. After the first vaccine or placebo injection, samples were drawn on day 63. Sequencing used immunoSEQ multiplex PCR; TCRdb keeps in-frame clones, though not all of them. Of about 680,000 clones detected, roughly 90% appear once; the ten largest clones hold about 1.5%. The input for sequencing was peripheral blood, taken in a trial of Ad26.COV2.S vaccine versus placebo. The origin of the receptors is a person aged 18-60 years who received the Ad26.COV2.S COVID-19 vaccine or a placebo.

About this clone: Different DNA sequences within this sample yield the same CDR3. The rearrangement joins TRBV11-2 to TRBJ2-7; no clear D gene. There are 11 residues in the CDR3. Germline loops: CDR1 SGHAT, CDR2 FQNNGV. Trimming took off 4 bases at V and 5 bases at J, with 6 bases between the two ends. CDR3 DNA sequence: TGTGCCAGCAGCTATAGTGACGAGCAGTACTTC. Its protein product is CASSYSDEQYF.

The rearrangement uses TRBV19 and TRBJ2-7; TRBD1 is a possible D gene (6 bases). The CDR3 sequence is 13 residues long. CDR1 is LNHDA and CDR2 is SQIVND in the germline V gene (reference sequence). V was shortened by 3 bases and J by 3 bases, with 9 bases between the two germline ends. CDR3 DNA sequence: TGTGCCAGTAGTATGGCCAGGGGCTACGAGCAGTACTTC. Protein: CASSMARGYEQYF. Variable domain in full (rest from reference TRBV19 and TRBJ2-7): DGGITQSPKYLFRKEGQNVTLSCEQNLNHDAMYWYRQDPGQGLRLIYYSQIVNDFQKGDIAEGYSVSREKKESFPLTVTSAQKNPTAFYLCASSMARGYEQYFGPGTRLTVT.

This clone appeared a few times. The chain combines TRBV18 with TRBJ2-3, with D possibly matching TRBD2 (5 bases). V lost 4 bases to trimming and J lost 1 base, with 12 bases between them. The CDR3 spans 15 residues. Germline V gene data show CDR1 as KGHSH and CDR2 as LQKENI. CDR3 sequence reads: CASSQQHGGTDTQYF. The DNA for the CDR3 is TGTGCCAGCTCACAACAACACGGGGGCACAGATACGCAGTATTTT.

The gene calls are TRBV6-5 and TRBJ2-7, with 9 bases identical to TRBD1. The V segment lost 2 bases and the J segment 0 bases; nucleotides outside the gene matches: 2. From germline, CDR1 is MNHEY and CDR2 SVGAGI. The CDR3 spans 15 residues. The DNA of the CDR3 is TGTGCCAGCAGTTACCCGGGACAGGGCTCCTACGAGCAGTACTTC. It encodes CASSYPGQGSYEQYF.

The CDR3 coding sequence is TGTGCCAGCAGCTCCTGGACAGATACGCAGTATTTT. As protein: CASSSWTDTQYF. The chain uses TRBV11-2 and TRBJ2-3; D is uncertain. This CDR3 is built from 12 residues. Germline loops: CDR1 SGHAT, CDR2 FQNNGV. The V and J ends lost 4 bases and 3 bases respectively, with 5 bases between them.

The chain links TRBV5-4 to TRBJ2-1, with TRBD1 as a possible D gene (6 bases). The V gene's germline CDR1 is SGHNT and CDR2 YYREEE (reference sequence). Trimming took 3 bases from V and 0 from J, leaving 13 bases between them. The CDR3 length is 16 residues. The DNA of the CDR3 is TGTGCCAGCAGCTCCAGGGGCTCAAGCTCCTACAATGAGCAGTTCTTC. Its protein is CASSSRGSSSYNEQFF.

V is TRBV6-5 and J is TRBJ2-7; tentatively, D is TRBD2 (6 bases). Germline V gene lookup returns CDR1 MNHEY and CDR2 SVGAGI. The V end was cut by 0 bases, the J end by 5 bases, with 11 bases between. The CDR3 loop spans 14 amino acids. DNA for the CDR3: TGTGCCAGCAGTTACTCGAGGGGACTTAACGAGCAGTACTTC. It yields the protein CASSYSRGLNEQYF.

The chain combines TRBV19 with TRBJ1-4; the D is unclear. Germline V gene sequence: CDR1 LNHDA, CDR2 SQIVND (reference sequence). The length of the CDR3 is 12 residues. The V end lost 6 bases, the J end lost 6 bases, and 8 bases lay between the germline ends. DNA of the CDR3: TGTGCCAGTAGGACGGGGTATGAAAAACTGTTTTTT. This sequence encodes CASRTGYEKLFF.

Comments on this clone: Other DNA sequences in this sample translate to the same CDR3. V gene TRBV5-6 combines with J gene TRBJ2-7, with D uncertain. V was shortened by 1 base and J by 3 bases, with 8 bases between the two germline ends. Germline CDR1 SGHDT, CDR2 YYEEEE. The CDR3 has 13 amino acids. CDR3 loop: CASSLNLNYEQYF. As DNA, the CDR3 is TGTGCCAGCAGCTTGAACCTGAACTACGAGCAGTACTTC.

V and J are TRBV5-1 and TRBJ2-2; the D gene is possibly TRBD1 (6 bases). V was shortened by 4 bases and J by 5 bases, with 12 bases between the two germline ends. The CDR3 sequence is 14 residues long. Germline V gene lookup returns CDR1 SGHRS and CDR2 YFSETQ. CDR3 residues: CASSHGTPTGELFF. The CDR3 DNA reads TGCGCCAGCAGCCACGGGACACCTACCGGGGAGCTGTTTTTT.